This is a list of T cell receptor beta chains from one sample in a study of T-cell reconstitution after alpha-beta-depleted transplantation in children. TCRdb ran MiXCR on the PCR reads and lists one entry per CDR3 protein. This sample has about 260,000 distinct CDR3 sequences; roughly 8.2% occur once, and the top ten carry 5% to 7%. The specimen comprised PBMCs, mostly from graft donor cells, sampled 180 days after TCRalphabeta/CD19-depleted stem cell transplant. The receptors were gathered from a male patient under 18 who had a stem cell transplant for acute lymphoblastic leukemia, so the T cells may come from the graft donor. Each CDR3 is given with its conserved first and last residue. D genes are given only for firm matches. Size tells how often a clone was seen (once, few, many) or the class of an expanded clone, and some rows leave it out.

clone_size,v_call,j_call,d_call,cdr3_nt,cdr3_aa
many,TRBV27,TRBJ2-7,NA,TGTGCCAGCAGTCTACAGGGAGCCTACGAGCAGTACTTC,CASSLQGAYEQYF
many,TRBV20-1,TRBJ2-6,TRBD2,TGCAGTGCTACGAGCGGGACCTCTGGGGCCAACGTCCTGACTTTC,CSATSGTSGANVLTF
many,TRBV12-3/TRBV12-4,TRBJ2-7,NA,TGTGCCAGCAGCCGCGGGGACAGACCCTACGAGCAGTACTTC,CASSRGDRPYEQYF
many,TRBV27,TRBJ2-2,TRBD2,TGTGCCAGCAGTTTATCACCCCGGACTAGCGGACACACCGGGGAGCTGTTTTTT,CASSLSPRTSGHTGELFF
many,TRBV29-1,TRBJ2-5,TRBD2,TGCAGAGCGGGGCAGGCTCAAGAGACCCAGTACTTC,CRAGQAQETQYF
many,TRBV5-1,TRBJ2-1,NA,TGCGCCAGCAGTCCCCTCGAGCGGGCCTCCTACAATGAGCAGTTCTTC,CASSPLERASYNEQFF
few,TRBV7-8,TRBJ2-3,TRBD2,TGTGCCAGCAGCGCCACAGGGCCCGGACTAGCCGTCACAGATACGCAGTATTTT,CASSATGPGLAVTDTQYF
many,TRBV5-6,TRBJ2-2,NA,TGTGCCAGCAGCTTGGATGAAGGGGAGCTGTTTTTT,CASSLDEGELFF
NA,TRBV5-3,TRBJ2-2,NA,TGTGCCATGGGCTCAGGGTCCCCGTCCGGGGAGCTGTTTTTT,CAMGSGSPSGELFF
many,TRBV4-1,TRBJ2-5,NA,TGCGCCAGCAGCCCTGGGAGGTACGGAGAGACCCAGTACTTC,CASSPGRYGETQYF